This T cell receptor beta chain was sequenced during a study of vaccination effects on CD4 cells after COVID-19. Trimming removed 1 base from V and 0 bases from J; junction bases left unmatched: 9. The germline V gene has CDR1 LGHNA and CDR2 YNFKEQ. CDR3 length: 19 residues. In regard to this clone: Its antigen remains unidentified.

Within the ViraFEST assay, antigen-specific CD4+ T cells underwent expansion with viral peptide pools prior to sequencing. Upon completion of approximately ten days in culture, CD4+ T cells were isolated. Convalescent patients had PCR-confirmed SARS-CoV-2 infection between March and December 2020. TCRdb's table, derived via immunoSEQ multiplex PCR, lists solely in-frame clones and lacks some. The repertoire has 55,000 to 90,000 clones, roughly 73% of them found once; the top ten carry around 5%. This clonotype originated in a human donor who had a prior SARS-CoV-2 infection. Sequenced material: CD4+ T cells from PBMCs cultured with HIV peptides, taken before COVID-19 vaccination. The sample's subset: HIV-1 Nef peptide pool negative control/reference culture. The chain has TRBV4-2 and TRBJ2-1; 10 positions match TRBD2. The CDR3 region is CASSQGGSGGSSSYNEQFF. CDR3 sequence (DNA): TGTGCCAGCAGCCAAGGGGGTAGCGGGGGGTCTAGCTCCTACAATGAGCAGTTCTTC.